This record looks at one T cell receptor beta chain sequence and its context. Its antigen is currently not known. Per-base qualities were not stored, and no clone one base away is much larger. As encoded in the germline V gene, CDR1 is LGHNA while CDR2 is YSLEER. The junction shows trimming of 0 bases on V and 0 bases on J, plus 8 bases between the germline ends. The CDR3 runs 15 amino acids, cysteine and phenylalanine included. Only the CDR3 part of the read is kept: 45 bases, read in frame from the first base. Libraries were prepared through the immunoSEQ multiplex PCR assay. In its TCRdb copy, this immuneACCESS table keeps in-frame sequences only and misses some clones. Where compared with another copy, unresolved V genes explain less than half of these, and the others have no known cause. The sample table shows tens of thousands of clones, and roughly 89% are seen once. About 1.6% of the sample lies in the top ten.

This specimen comes from a study of T cell changes during pregnancy in multiple sclerosis (dated 2019 in TCRdb). Looking at the study overall: The study looked at changes in the T cell repertoire across pregnancy in women with multiple sclerosis.

Specimen: peripheral blood, collected after pregnancy. This chain is built from TRBV4-3 and TRBJ1-1; the best D guess is TRBD1, with 6 bases matching. The TCR sequence derives from a female donor in good health, enrolled as a control in a pregnancy study. The CDR3 has the sequence CASSQDPGVNTEAFF. The sequence in DNA is TGCGCCAGCAGCCAAGACCCAGGGGTGAACACTGAAGCTTTCTTT.